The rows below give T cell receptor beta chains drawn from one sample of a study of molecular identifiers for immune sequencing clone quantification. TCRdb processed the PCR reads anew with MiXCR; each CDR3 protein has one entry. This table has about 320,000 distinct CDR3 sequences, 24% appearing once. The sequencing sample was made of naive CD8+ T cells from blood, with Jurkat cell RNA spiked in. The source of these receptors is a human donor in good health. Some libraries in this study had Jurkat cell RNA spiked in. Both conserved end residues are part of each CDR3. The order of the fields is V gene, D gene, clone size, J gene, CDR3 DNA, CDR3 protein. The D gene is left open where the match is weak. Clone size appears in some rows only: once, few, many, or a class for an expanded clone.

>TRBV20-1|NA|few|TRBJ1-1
TGCAGTGCTAGAGTGAATTTGGGACTCTCCACTGAAGCTTTCTTT
CSARVNLGLSTEAFF
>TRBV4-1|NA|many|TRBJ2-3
TGCGCCAGCACCGGGGTCACAGATACGCAGTATTTT
CASTGVTDTQYF
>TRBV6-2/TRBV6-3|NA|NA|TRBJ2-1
TGTGCCAGCAGTTATGCGGCAGGGTCCGAGTATGAGCAGTTCTTC
CASSYAAGSEYEQFF
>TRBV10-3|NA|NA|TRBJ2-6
TGTGCCATCAGTGTCGGCTCTGGGGCCAACGTCCTGACTTTC
CAISVGSGANVLTF
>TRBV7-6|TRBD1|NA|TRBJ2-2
TGTGCCAGCAGCCCCGGACAGGGCGTTTCGCCCGGGGAGCTGTTTTTT
CASSPGQGVSPGELFF
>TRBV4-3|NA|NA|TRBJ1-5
TGCGCCAGCAGCCCAAGTGATCAGAGTAATCAGCCCCAGCATTTT
CASSPSDQSNQPQHF
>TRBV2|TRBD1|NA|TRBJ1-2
TGTGCCAGCAGTGGGGGACAGGGGATCGCTAACTATGGCTACACCTTC
CASSGGQGIANYGYTF
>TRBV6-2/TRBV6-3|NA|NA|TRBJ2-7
TGTGCCAGCAGTTACCCGAGTACTAACCTTCGGACTGGCGAGCAGTACTTC
CASSYPSTNLRTGEQYF
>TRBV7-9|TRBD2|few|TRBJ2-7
TGTGCCAGCAGCTATGCGGGAGCGGCCGAGCAGTACTTC
CASSYAGAAEQYF
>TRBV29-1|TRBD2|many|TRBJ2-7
TGCAGCGTTGGAGGGCTAGCGGGAGGGTACGAGCAGTACTTC
CSVGGLAGGYEQYF
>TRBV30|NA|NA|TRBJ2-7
TGTGCCTGGAGTGCCCCACAGAGACGGGGGTCCTACGAGCAGTACTTC
CAWSAPQRRGSYEQYF
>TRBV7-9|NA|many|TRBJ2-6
TGTGCCAGCAGCCCGACAGGCGGATTGGGGGCCAACGTCCTGACTTTC
CASSPTGGLGANVLTF
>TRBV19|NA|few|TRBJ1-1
TGTGCCAGTAGTAGACAGCCCAACACTGAAGCTTTCTTT
CASSRQPNTEAFF
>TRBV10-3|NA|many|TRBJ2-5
TGTGCCATCAGTGATCGAGAGACCCAGTACTTC
CAISDRETQYF
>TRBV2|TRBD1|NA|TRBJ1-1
TGTGCCAGCCCTCTCAGACAGGGGCTCGCTGAAGCTTTCTTT
CASPLRQGLAEAFF
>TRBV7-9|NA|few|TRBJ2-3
TGTGCCAGCAGCCGACATCCGGGAGATACGCAGTATTTT
CASSRHPGDTQYF
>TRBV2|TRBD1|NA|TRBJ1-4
TGTGCCAGCAGAAGGACAGGGGGAAGCGAAAAACTGTTTTTT
CASRRTGGSEKLFF
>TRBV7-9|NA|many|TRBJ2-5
TGTGCCAGCACCACGGACGCCCAAGAGACCCAGTACTTC
CASTTDAQETQYF
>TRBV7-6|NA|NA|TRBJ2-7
TGTGCCAGCAGCCTGGGACTTTCCTCCGAGCAGTACTTC
CASSLGLSSEQYF